Here is one TCR beta chain with its context. Its antigen is undetermined. A much larger clone sits a single nucleotide away, making a read error possible. This entry belongs to a study of tumor and adjacent non-tumor tissue in lung cancer. This sample's RNA came from whole unsorted tissue. More than 3 cm separated this lung sample from the edge of the tumor. A modified ARM-PCR protocol with three rounds of nested PCR amplified TCRbeta. Each CDR3 protein gets one entry after TCRdb re-called the multiplex PCR reads with MiXCR. Of fewer than 75,000 distinct CDR3 sequences detected, approximately 73% appear once; the ten largest clones hold 40% to 45%. Broader study findings: Significantly higher TCR diversity was found in tumor than normal lung.

The origin of this receptor is a man aged 60 to 75 with non-small cell lung cancer. Sample: distant non-tumor lung tissue.

The chain's CDR3 is CASNLSVSNQSQHF. In DNA form, the CDR3 reads TGTGCCAGCAACTTGTCCGTAAGCAATCAGTCCCAGCATTTT. The chain is built from TRBV5-6 and TRBJ1-5; no reliable D call. The CDR3 contains 14 residues. Per the germline V gene, CDR1 is SGHDT and CDR2 is YYEEEE. Together with reference TRBV5-6 and TRBJ1-5, the CDR3 gives the full variable domain: DAGVTQSPTHLIKTRGQQVTLRCSPKSGHDTVSWYQQALGQGPQFIFQYYEEEERQRGNFPDRFSGHQFPNYSSELNVNALLLGDSALYLCASNLSVSNQSQHFGDGTRLSIL.